This T cell receptor (beta chain) appears in the sequencing data of a study of T cell repertoires in cytomegalovirus infection. Trimming left V 5 bases short and J 5 bases short, with 19 bases between. Germline V gene data show CDR1 as SGHTA and CDR2 as FQGNSA. This CDR3 is 16 amino acids long. TCRdb called the reads again in MiXCR, with one record for every CDR3 protein. The sample lists around 170,000 distinct CDR3 sequences; over 15% were seen once. This clonotype appeared many times. The J gene is TRBJ1-5, the V gene TRBV7-2, with a possible D match to TRBD1 (5 bases). The sequenced sample was CD8+ T cells from PBMCs. The TCR comes from a human donor in good health (CMV status not recorded). Some clones in this sample may be carry-over from other donors' samples. The CDR3 DNA reads as TGTGCCAGCAGCGCCCCTTTACGGGACCCTTATCAGCCCCAGCATTTT. Translating gives CASSAPLRDPYQPQHF.